The clone carrying this T cell receptor (beta chain) was found many times. Its antigen is not identified. The sample belongs to a study of Graves' ophthalmopathy and Graves' hyperthyroidism. The study amplified TCR beta CDR3 regions using RNA transcripts. Second-round multiplex PCR came after a first-round RT-PCR that employed HTBI primers. TCRdb re-derived calls from the multiplex PCR reads in MiXCR, one entry per CDR3 protein. This table has roughly 500,000 distinct CDR3 sequences, around 15% appearing once. Each donor who had ophthalmopathy showed moderate-to-severe activity, a CAS of ≥3, a NOSPECS of ≥4, and a duration under 3 months. The germline CDR1 and CDR2 sequences are DFQATT and SNEGSKA (reference sequence). CDR3 size: 12 residues. Points from the study as a whole: The model reached around 64% sensitivity and about 72% specificity for predicting ophthalmopathy progression. Between ophthalmopathy and stable hyperthyroidism, a 13-signature model drew a separation with around 86% sensitivity and about 81% specificity. Blood contained most expanded thyroid clonotypes exceeding 0.001 frequency.

The source of this sequence is a woman aged 25 to 39 with Graves' ophthalmopathy. The material sequenced was blood. This rearrangement joins TRBV20-1 to TRBJ1-1; D is unresolved. The CDR3: CRVIKVNTEAFF. Here the CDR3 DNA reads TGCAGGGTGATTAAGGTAAACACTGAAGCTTTCTTT.